This TCR beta chain was identified during a study of early T cells in non-severe SARS-CoV-2 infection. Turning to the study itself: Chains were not paired, and sequencing was done on bulk RNA from unsorted whole blood.

In the case of this clonotype: What it recognizes is unknown.

General study results and limits: CD4 and private specificities were missed by VDJdb matching, which favored anti-spike CD8 responses.

Individual cDNA molecules were tagged with unique molecular identifiers. Using its own MiXCR run on the 5' RACE reads, TCRdb lists one record per CDR3 protein. The data contain some 60,000 distinct CDR3 sequences, about 9.1% of them singletons. Germline V gives CDR1 DFQATT, CDR2 SNEGSKA (reference sequence). The V end was cut by 2 bases, the J end by 4 bases, with 7 bases between. The CDR3 is made up of 12 amino acids. The chain has TRBV20-1 and TRBJ2-3; the D is unclear. Input material: whole blood. The TCR was taken from an adult who was a healthcare worker with PCR-confirmed SARS-CoV-2 infection or an uninfected control (not recorded which). CDR3: CSARSGADTQYF. The CDR3 region has the DNA TGCAGTGCTAGATCTGGGGCAGATACGCAGTATTTT.